Below are 8 T cell receptor beta chains sequenced from a single sample in a study of blood T cell repertoires in COVID-19. Method: immunoSEQ multiplex PCR; TCRdb's copy keeps in-frame clones and lacks some. The data show approximately 74,000 clones, with approximately 88% seen just once and roughly 2.5% held by the top ten. Sequencing was performed on peripheral blood. The source is a man older than 75 with active or convalescent COVID-19.

The chain combines TRBV28 with TRBJ1-6, with TRBD1 matching 9 bases. This CDR3 is 15 amino acids long. V lost 6 bases, J lost 9 bases, and 9 bases stayed unmatched. Germline CDR1 and CDR2: MDHEN and SYDVKM. The CDR3 DNA sequence: TGTGCCAGCAGGAATACCGGGACAGGGTCTTCACCCCTCCACTTT. This sequence encodes CASRNTGTGSSPLHF.

This clone was counted once. The chain joins TRBV19 to TRBJ2-7, with 8 bases aligning to TRBD2. This CDR3 region has 15 residues. V shed 3 bases and J 0 bases; nucleotides not matched to a gene: 4. CDR1 is LNHDA and CDR2 is SQIVND in the germline V gene (reference sequence). CDR3 bases: TGTGCCAGTAGTATGACGGGGGGGAACTCCTACGAGCAGTACTTC. Encoded protein: CASSMTGGNSYEQYF.

J is TRBJ1-1 and V is TRBV6-5; 9 positions agree with TRBD1. Germline V gene lookup returns CDR1 MNHEY and CDR2 SVGAGI. Trimming removed 6 bases from V and 1 base from J; junction bases left unmatched: 3. This CDR3 has 14 residues. CDR3 loop: CASSPQGANTEAFF. CDR3 bases: TGTGCCAGCAGCCCACAGGGGGCGAACACTGAAGCTTTCTTT.

CDR3 in amino acids: CASSLDRNSYEQYF. CDR3 DNA: TGTGCCAGCAGCTTAGACAGGAACTCCTACGAGCAGTACTTC. The V call is TRBV7-2, the J call TRBJ2-7; D perhaps matches TRBD1 (5 bases). CDR1 SGHTA and CDR2 FQGNSA come from the germline V gene. CDR3 size: 14 residues. Trimming removed 1 base from V and 0 bases from J, with 7 bases in between.

The chain links TRBV6-5 to TRBJ2-2, with a weak D call TRBD1 (5 bases). The germline V gene encodes CDR1 MNHEY and CDR2 SVGAGI. There are 13 residues in the CDR3. The V gene lost 4 bases and the J gene lost 5 bases, with 8 bases spanning the gap. The CDR3 nucleotides read TGTGCCAGCAGTTCAGGGATGACCGGGGAGCTGTTTTTT. It encodes CASSSGMTGELFF.

The chain carries TRBV4-2 and TRBJ2-1; D may be TRBD1 (6 bases). Germline V gene data show CDR1 as LGHNA and CDR2 as YNFKEQ. The CDR3 extends over 15 amino acids. The V and J ends lost 0 bases and 2 bases respectively, with 8 bases between them. In nucleotides, the CDR3 is TGTGCCAGCAGCCAAGATGGACAGCCCTACAATGAGCAGTTCTTC. Encoded protein: CASSQDGQPYNEQFF.

The chain combines TRBV2 with TRBJ2-1; TRBD2 aligns across 10 bases. The CDR3 length is 15 residues. The germline gives CDR1 SNHLY, CDR2 FYNNEI. V shed 4 bases, J shed 7 bases, and the junction held 7 bases outside the gene matches. CDR3 protein: CASSGWSGGANEQFF. CDR3 sequence (DNA): TGTGCCAGCAGTGGGTGGAGCGGGGGGGCAAATGAGCAGTTCTTC.

CDR3 sequence reads: CASSSTGGFSGELFF. Here the CDR3 DNA reads TGTGCCAGCAGTTCGACAGGGGGCTTCTCCGGGGAGCTGTTTTTT. V gene TRBV28 combines with J gene TRBJ2-2, with TRBD1 matching over 10 bases. This CDR3 contains 15 residues. Germline loops: CDR1 MDHEN, CDR2 SYDVKM. Germline trimming cut 4 bases from V and 6 bases from J; bases unmatched to any gene: 5.